This T cell receptor (beta chain) is from a study of cytomegalovirus exposure and HLA in healthy donors. Note on this clone: Its antigen is not known.

This CDR3 is 15 amino acids long. From germline, CDR1 is GTSNPN and CDR2 SVGIG (reference sequence). With 1 base removed from V and 1 base from J, the gap between germline ends came to 13 bases. PCR employed 60 Vbeta and 13 Jbeta primers. The protocol was immunoSEQ multiplex PCR, while the TCRdb copy is restricted to in-frame clones and leaves out a portion. This repertoire shows under 150,000 clones, roughly 80% found once; its top ten account for about 3.5%. The study's findings and limits: A later analysis reportedly found fewer N-insertions in an Asian-associated ancestry cluster than the roughly 670-donor mean. The authors later found HLA-associated TCR beta chains more clonally expanded than equally common others. V- and J-gene trimming of TCR beta was linked (in a later analysis) to a missense DCLRE1C variant. Among TCR beta chains, those listed as cytomegalovirus-associated numbered 164.

The source is a young man in good health and CMV-seronegative. The sequencing sample was made of PBMCs. This chain connects TRBV30 to TRBJ1-1; D not resolved. For the CDR3, the DNA is TGTGCCTGGAGTGCGGCAGGCTCGCGGAACACTGAAGCTTTCTTT. This codes for CAWSAAGSRNTEAFF.